This T cell receptor beta chain was captured by sequencing in a study of early T cells in non-severe SARS-CoV-2 infection. Study background: The chains were unpaired, and the sequenced material was bulk RNA from unsorted whole blood. The study, taken as a whole, reports: Anti-spike CD8 specificities were favored by VDJdb matching, whose results missed private and CD4 specificities.

Researchers attached unique molecular identifiers to individual cDNA molecules. TCRdb redid the calling of the 5' RACE reads with MiXCR, one entry per CDR3 protein. The sample includes about 56,000 distinct CDR3 sequences, about 11% of them seen just once. Germline trimming cut 4 bases from V and 6 bases from J; bases unmatched to any gene: 3. Germline V gene data show CDR1 as LNHDA and CDR2 as SQIVND (reference sequence). The CDR3 has 14 amino acids. This clonotype has at least ten counts. Its antigen is currently unknown. What was sequenced was whole blood. The rearrangement uses TRBV19 and TRBJ2-1; 10 bases are shared with TRBD1. This clonotype originated in an adult who was a healthcare worker with PCR-confirmed SARS-CoV-2 infection or an uninfected control (not recorded which). CDR3 amino acids: CASSTTGGSNEQFF. The DNA of the CDR3 is TGTGCCAGTAGTACGACAGGGGGCTCCAATGAGCAGTTCTTC.